Sequencing of this TCR beta chain was carried out in a study of shared clonotypes between healthy human individuals. About the study: Three plates each covered CD4 naive and memory; CD8 naive two, CD8 memory one. Overall study results and limits: Represented diversity (both genetic and exposure-history) was limited by the small number of donors. Memory subsets generally showed lower estimated richness than naive subsets.

Concerning this clone: The antigen remains undetermined.

Trimming left V 3 bases short and J 5 bases short, with 18 bases between. The CDR3 length is 16 residues. CDR1 ENHRY and CDR2 SYGVKD come from the germline V gene. Sorted-subset replicate PCRs used roughly 180 ng DNA, 25,000 to 30,000 T cell genomes. Generated by immunoSEQ multiplex PCR, the TCRdb table keeps only in-frame clones and is missing some. Of 2 million to 2.5 million clones in the sample, 92% were seen once. V and J are TRBV10-3 and TRBJ2-3; TRBD1 or TRBD2 may be the D gene (5 bases each). The specimen was naive CD4+ T cells from PBMCs. Subset noted: CD45RA+ positively selected. This TCR was sampled from a young man in good health. Some clones in this sample may be carry-over from other donors' samples. CDR3 nucleotides: TGTGCCATCAGTGATCCATACGTGGGGGTAGGAGATACGCAGTATTTT. This codes for CAISDPYVGVGDTQYF.